These T cell receptor beta chains were read from a single sample in a study of T cell responses to AZD1222 COVID-19 vaccine. Profiled with immunoSEQ multiplex PCR; TCRdb holds only in-frame clones, not every one. Here the sample spans 100,000 or so clones, roughly 89% being singletons. The source was peripheral blood, collected on day 0 of AZD1222 vaccination. These receptors were obtained from an adult in good health. CDR3s include the opening cysteine and the closing phenylalanine or tryptophan. D genes are given only for firm matches. Some rows have no size entry. The others give once, few or many, or a class for an expanded clone.

size	D	J	V	length	CDR3	DNA
NA	TRBD2	TRBJ2-1	TRBV12-5	17	CASGLVLAGGPYNEQFF	TGTGCTAGTGGTTTGGTTTTAGCGGGGGGGCCCTACAATGAGCAGTTCTTC
NA	NA	TRBJ1-2	TRBV6-5	12	CASTDGGYRYTF	TGTGCCAGCACCGATGGGGGGTACCGCTACACCTTC
NA	NA	TRBJ2-5	TRBV30	13	CAWSVAGGKTQYF	TGTGCCTGGAGTGTAGCGGGCGGGAAGACCCAGTACTTC
few	NA	TRBJ2-7	TRBV10-2	14	CASSDSGQSYEQYF	TGCGCCAGCAGTGACTCCGGACAGAGCTACGAGCAGTACTTC
NA	NA	TRBJ1-6	TRBV10-3	15	CAISPDPYRNSPLHF	TGTGCCATCAGTCCTGACCCGTACAGGAATTCACCCCTCCACTTT
NA	NA	TRBJ1-1	TRBV15	13	CATSKTDNTEAFF	TGTGCCACCAGCAAAACAGATAACACTGAAGCTTTCTTT
NA	NA	TRBJ1-1	TRBV7-8	13	CASSPTGNTEAFF	TGTGCCAGCAGCCCGACAGGAAACACTGAAGCTTTCTTT
once	NA	TRBJ1-5	TRBV29-1	14	CSVKLGTGNQPQHF	TGCAGCGTTAAGTTAGGGACCGGCAATCAGCCCCAGCATTTT
NA	TRBD2	TRBJ2-3	TRBV5-4	16	CASSPGGYTSTDTQYF	TGTGCCAGCAGCCCGGGGGGGTACACGAGCACAGATACGCAGTATTTT
NA	TRBD1	TRBJ2-3	TRBV5-1	16	CASSADRAGSTDTQYF	TGCGCCAGCAGCGCCGACAGGGCTGGGAGCACAGATACGCAGTATTTT
NA	NA	TRBJ2-5	TRBV9	21	CASSVAPTGRLGVGQQETQYF	TGTGCCAGCAGCGTAGCCCCAACGGGGAGACTAGGGGTGGGGCAGCAAGAGACCCAGTACTTC
NA	NA	TRBJ2-7	TRBV11-2	13	CASSPDVTYEQYF	TGTGCCAGCAGCCCGGACGTAACCTACGAGCAGTACTTC
NA	NA	TRBJ2-7	TRBV3-1/TRBV3-2	14	CASSQDFGGNEQYF	TGTGCCAGCAGCCAAGATTTCGGGGGAAACGAGCAGTACTTC
NA	NA	TRBJ1-5	TRBV10-2	17	CASSEPPPTGINQPQHF	TGCGCCAGCAGTGAGCCTCCTCCGACAGGAATCAATCAGCCCCAGCATTTT
NA	TRBD1	TRBJ1-6	TRBV3-1/TRBV3-2	17	CASSGVQGANYNSPLHF	TGTGCCAGCAGCGGAGTCCAGGGGGCTAACTATAATTCACCCCTCCACTTT
NA	NA	TRBJ2-1	TRBV18	13	CASSPGYNNEQFF	TGTGCCAGCTCACCAGGATACAACAATGAGCAGTTCTTC
NA	NA	TRBJ2-7	TRBV3-1/TRBV3-2	16	CASSQDGGFIVYEQYF	TGTGCCAGCAGCCAAGATGGGGGGTTTATAGTCTACGAGCAGTACTTC
NA	NA	TRBJ2-5	TRBV5-4	14	CASSFVGTQETQYF	TGTGCCAGCAGCTTCGTGGGGACACAAGAGACCCAGTACTTC
NA	NA	TRBJ1-2	TRBV4-2	17	CASSPRQTADFNYGYTF	TGTGCCAGCAGCCCCCGGCAGACAGCCGATTTTAACTATGGCTACACCTTC
NA	NA	TRBJ1-1	TRBV7-2	15	CASRFGGHRNTEAFF	TGTGCCAGCAGATTCGGAGGACACAGGAACACTGAAGCTTTCTTT
NA	NA	TRBJ2-3	TRBV29-1	12	CSLVISTDTQYF	TGCAGCCTCGTAATAAGCACAGATACGCAGTATTTT